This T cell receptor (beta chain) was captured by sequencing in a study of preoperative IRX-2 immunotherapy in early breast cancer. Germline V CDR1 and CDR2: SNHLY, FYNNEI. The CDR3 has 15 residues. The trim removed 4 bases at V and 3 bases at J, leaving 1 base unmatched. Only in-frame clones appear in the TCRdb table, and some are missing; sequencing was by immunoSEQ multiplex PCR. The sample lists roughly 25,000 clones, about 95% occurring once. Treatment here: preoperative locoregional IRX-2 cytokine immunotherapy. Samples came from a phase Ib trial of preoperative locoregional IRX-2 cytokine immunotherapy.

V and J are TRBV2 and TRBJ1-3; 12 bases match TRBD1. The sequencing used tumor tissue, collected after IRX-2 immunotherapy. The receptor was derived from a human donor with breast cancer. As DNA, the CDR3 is TGTGCCAGCAGTGGGGACAGGGGGCTTGGAAACACCATATATTTT. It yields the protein CASSGDRGLGNTIYF.